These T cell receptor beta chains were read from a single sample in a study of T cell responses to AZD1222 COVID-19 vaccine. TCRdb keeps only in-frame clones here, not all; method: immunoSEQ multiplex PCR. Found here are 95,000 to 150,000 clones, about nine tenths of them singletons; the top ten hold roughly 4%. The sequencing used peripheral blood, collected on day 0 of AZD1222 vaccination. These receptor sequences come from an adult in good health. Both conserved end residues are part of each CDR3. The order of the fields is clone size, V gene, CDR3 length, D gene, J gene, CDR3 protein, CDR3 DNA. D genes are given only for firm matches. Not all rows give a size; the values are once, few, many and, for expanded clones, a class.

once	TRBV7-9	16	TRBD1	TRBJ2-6	CASSLTGGPGANVLTF	TGTGCCAGCAGCTTGACAGGGGGCCCTGGGGCCAACGTCCTGACTTTC
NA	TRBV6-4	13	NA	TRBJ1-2	CASRGPSEWGYTF	TGTGCCAGCAGAGGGCCCTCGGAGTGGGGCTACACCTTC
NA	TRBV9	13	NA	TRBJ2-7	CASSVGITSEQYF	TGTGCCAGCAGCGTTGGGATTACCTCCGAGCAGTACTTC
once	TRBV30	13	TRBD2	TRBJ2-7	CAWSSGVSYEQYF	TGTGCCTGGAGCAGCGGGGTTTCCTACGAGCAGTACTTC
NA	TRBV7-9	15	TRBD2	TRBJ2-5	CASSSWTSGQETQYF	TGTGCCAGCAGCTCTTGGACTAGCGGGCAAGAGACCCAGTACTTC
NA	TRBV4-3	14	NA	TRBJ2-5	CASSQERWQETQYF	TGCGCCAGCAGCCAAGAGCGCTGGCAAGAGACCCAGTACTTC
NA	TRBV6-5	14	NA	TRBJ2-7	CASSLDSFAYEQYF	TGTGCCAGCAGCCTCGACTCTTTCGCCTACGAGCAGTACTTC
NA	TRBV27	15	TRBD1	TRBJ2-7	CASRLTTGASYEQYF	TGTGCCAGCAGACTAACAACAGGGGCCTCCTACGAGCAGTACTTC
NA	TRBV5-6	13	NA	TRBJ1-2	CASSLGQGRRYTF	TGTGCCAGCAGCTTGGGGCAGGGTAGGCGCTACACCTTC
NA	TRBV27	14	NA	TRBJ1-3	CASSLGQVGDTIYF	TGTGCCAGCAGTTTAGGTCAGGTTGGGGACACCATATATTTT
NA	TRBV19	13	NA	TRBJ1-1	CASSRTVNTEAFF	TGTGCCAGTAGCCGGACAGTGAACACTGAAGCTTTCTTT
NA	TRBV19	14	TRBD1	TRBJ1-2	CASSILTGTGGYTF	TGTGCCAGTAGTATACTGACAGGGACGGGCGGCTACACCTTC